One and the same sample provided the 19 T cell receptor beta chains below, sequenced in a study of blood T cell repertoires in COVID-19 (TCRdb year 2020). To prepare the library, the immunoSEQ multiplex PCR assay was applied. Drawn from immuneACCESS, this table holds only the in-frame rearrangements with V and J called that TCRdb kept. Clones are partly lost; checked studies trace under half to an unresolved V gene and leave the rest unexplained. This sample gives roughly 400,000 clones in total; around 90% of them show up just once. The top ten constitute 2% to 2.5% of the sample. The sequenced material came from PBMCs or T cells enriched from blood (not recorded which). These receptors were obtained from a woman between 35 and 50 years old with acute COVID-19.

The chain has TRBV5-5 and TRBJ2-5; possibly TRBD1 for D (5 bases). V lost 5 bases to trimming and J lost 4 bases, with 15 bases between them. This CDR3 comprises 14 residues. The germline gives CDR1 SGHKS, CDR2 YYEKEE (reference sequence). In DNA form, the CDR3 reads TGTGCCAGCAGTATGGCGCAGGGCGCAGAGACCCAGTACTTC. Translation gives CASSMAQGAETQYF.

V gene TRBV30 combines with J gene TRBJ2-3; D not resolved. Trimming removed 2 bases at V and 4 bases at J, with 10 bases between. The CDR3 is 13 residues long. CDR1 and CDR2 from the germline V gene are GTSNPN and SVGIG (reference sequence). The CDR3 is CAWSLSSADTQYF. The CDR3 DNA is TGTGCCTGGAGTCTTAGCAGTGCAGATACGCAGTATTTT.

This clone was counted a few times. The CDR3 is CASSLGSGGYEQYF. In nucleotides, the CDR3 is TGTGCCAGCAGCTTAGGGTCGGGAGGCTACGAGCAGTACTTC. The V and J genes are TRBV7-8 and TRBJ2-7; TRBD2 agrees at 7 bases. Germline values: CDR1 SGHVS, CDR2 FQNEAQ. This CDR3 is 14 amino acids long. Germline trimming cut 1 base from V and 3 bases from J; bases unmatched to any gene: 3.

The chain employs TRBV9 and TRBJ2-5; D gene ambiguous. V lost 1 base, J lost 7 bases, and 14 bases lay in between. The germline V gene encodes CDR1 SGDLS and CDR2 YYNGEE. The CDR3 has 14 amino acids. The CDR3 coding sequence is TGTGCCAGCAGCGTATTCGGAACAGCAGGGACCCAGTACTTC. Protein sequence: CASSVFGTAGTQYF.

The V and J genes are TRBV19 and TRBJ2-1; 9 bases align to TRBD2. Losses at the gene ends were 4 bases for V and 7 bases for J; bases not matched to a gene: 8. The CDR3 spans 15 residues. Germline V gene lookup returns CDR1 LNHDA and CDR2 SQIVND (reference sequence). The chain's CDR3 is CASSTLARGGNEQFF. In DNA form, the CDR3 reads TGTGCCAGTAGTACCTTAGCGCGGGGGGGGAATGAGCAGTTCTTC. The full variable domain, with the rest looked up from reference TRBV19 and TRBJ2-1, is DGGITQSPKYLFRKEGQNVTLSCEQNLNHDAMYWYRQDPGQGLRLIYYSQIVNDFQKGDIAEGYSVSREKKESFPLTVTSAQKNPTAFYLCASSTLARGGNEQFFGPGTRLTVL.

In its sample, this clone was seen a few times. The genes are TRBV16 and TRBJ1-1, with TRBD1 matching over 8 bases. The CDR3 length is 14 residues. Trimming at V came to 3 bases and at J to 4 bases, leaving 4 bases not matched to a gene. CDR1 and CDR2 from the germline V gene are KGHSY and FQNENV. CDR3 loop: CASSHGQGPTEAFF. The CDR3 DNA sequence: TGTGCCAGCAGCCACGGACAGGGACCCACTGAAGCTTTCTTT.

Comments on this clone: Additional DNA sequences in this sample encode the identical CDR3. J is TRBJ2-7 and V is TRBV5-4; D uncertain. Germline lookup yields CDR1 SGHNT and CDR2 YYREEE (reference sequence). Trimming left V 0 bases short and J 4 bases short, with 5 bases between. This CDR3 contains 12 residues. The DNA of the CDR3 is TGTGCCAGCAGCTTGGAGCCATACGAGCAGTACTTC. This translates into CASSLEPYEQYF.

The J gene is TRBJ1-5, the V gene TRBV3-1 (or the pseudogene TRBV3-2); D is unclear. CDR3 length equals 13 residues. V gave up 1 base and J gave up 4 bases, with 5 bases separating them. CDR1 and CDR2 from the germline V gene are LGHDT and YNNKEL (reference sequence). The CDR3 DNA follows: TGTGCCAGCAGCCAAGCCCGGAATCAGCCCCAGCATTTT. It is translated as CASSQARNQPQHF.

This clone was seen ten or more times. The J gene is TRBJ2-5, the V gene TRBV5-1, with 16 bases fitting TRBD2. Trimming cost V 4 bases and J 4 bases; bases outside gene matches: 7. The CDR3 contains 17 residues. Germline V gene lookup returns CDR1 SGHRS and CDR2 YFSETQ. CDR3: CASSVGLAGGPGETQYF. CDR3 DNA: TGCGCCAGCAGCGTGGGACTAGCGGGGGGGCCAGGAGAGACCCAGTACTTC.

The chain recombines TRBV7-2 with TRBJ1-1; D might be TRBD1 (6 bases). V lost 6 bases to trimming and J lost 5 bases, with 10 bases between them. From germline, CDR1 is SGHTA and CDR2 FQGNSA. This CDR3 spans 12 amino acids. CDR3 sequence: CASRVQGTEAFF. In DNA form, the CDR3 reads TGTGCCAGCAGGGTACAGGGTACTGAAGCTTTCTTT. The variable domain in full, completed from reference TRBV7-2 and TRBJ1-1, reads GAGVSQSPSNKVTEKGKDVELRCDPISGHTALYWYRQSLGQGLEFLIYFQGNSAPDKSGLPSDRFSAERTGGSVSTLTIQRTQQEDSAVYLCASRVQGTEAFFGQGTRLTVV.

CDR3 nucleotide sequence: TGTGCCAGCATTAATGGCCTGAACACTGAAGCTTTCTTT. Protein sequence: CASINGLNTEAFF. The chain employs TRBV12-3 or TRBV12-4 and TRBJ1-1; no clear D. CDR3 length: 13 amino acids. Trimming shortened V by 7 bases and J by 0 bases, and 9 bases separated the two germline ends.

The V gene is TRBV15, the J gene TRBJ1-6, with D maybe TRBD1 (5 bases). Trimming shortened V by 0 bases and J by 9 bases, and 18 bases separated the two germline ends. Germline-derived CDR1 and CDR2 are LNHNV and YYDKDF (reference sequence). The length of the CDR3 is 17 residues. The CDR3 spells CATSRERGRYPISPLHF. CDR3 nucleotides: TGTGCCACCAGCAGAGAGCGGGGACGTTATCCAATTTCACCCCTCCACTTT.

The chain has TRBV10-3 and TRBJ2-7; 8 bases agree with TRBD1. This CDR3 is 17 amino acids long. The ends lost 4 bases at V and 3 bases at J; junction bases unmatched: 14. Germline values: CDR1 ENHRY, CDR2 SYGVKD. The CDR3 nucleotides are TGTGCCATCAGTGGCAGGACAGGGACCAACTTAATCTACGAGCAGTACTTC. This sequence encodes CAISGRTGTNLIYEQYF.

The V and J genes are TRBV18 and TRBJ1-1; 7 bases are a match to TRBD1. The V gene end was trimmed by 5 bases and the J gene end by 0 bases; junction bases not matched to a gene: 15. Germline-derived CDR1 and CDR2 are KGHSH and LQKENI. The CDR3 length is 18 residues. CDR3 nucleotides: TGTGCCAGCTCAAGGGAGAGAACAGGGGTAGCCGTGAACACTGAAGCTTTCTTT. Its protein is CASSRERTGVAVNTEAFF.

The rearrangement uses TRBV29-1 and TRBJ1-2; TRBD1 matches at 7 bases. The length of the CDR3 is 14 residues. Unmatched junction bases numbered 11, after V lost 6 bases and J lost 4 bases. Germline lookup yields CDR1 SQVTM and CDR2 ANQGSEA. The CDR3 protein is CSVGVGGMIYGYTF. The DNA of the CDR3 is TGCAGCGTGGGGGTAGGGGGCATGATCTATGGCTACACCTTC.

V gene TRBV11-2 combines with J gene TRBJ2-3; 9 bases are shared with TRBD2. The trim removed 1 base at V and 2 bases at J, leaving 1 base unmatched. This CDR3 is built from 15 residues. Germline V CDR1 and CDR2: SGHAT, FQNNGV. The DNA of the CDR3 is TGTGCCAGCAGCTTAGCTAGCGGGGCCACAGATACGCAGTATTTT. Protein sequence: CASSLASGATDTQYF.

V usage is TRBV7-2 and J usage is TRBJ1-2; tentatively, D is TRBD1 (5 bases). Per the germline V gene, CDR1 is SGHTA and CDR2 is FQGNSA. The CDR3 covers 14 residues. Trimming left V 2 bases short and J 3 bases short, with 10 bases between. The CDR3: CASSLPGPDYGYTF. In DNA, the CDR3 is TGTGCCAGCAGCTTACCAGGGCCCGACTATGGCTACACCTTC.

The rearrangement links TRBV2 to TRBJ2-2; weak D call: TRBD2 (6 bases). The CDR3 spans 14 residues. CDR1 is SNHLY, CDR2 FYNNEI, per germline. Trimming pared 10 bases from V and 5 bases from J, leaving 17 bases between. The CDR3 loop reads CATTAEGKTGELFF. CDR3 nucleotides: TGTGCCACAACGGCGGAGGGAAAGACCGGGGAGCTGTTTTTT.

The chain carries TRBV24-1 and TRBJ2-7, with TRBD1 matching over 9 bases. The germline gives CDR1 KGHDR, CDR2 SFDVKD. The CDR3 runs 15 residues. Trimming cost V 3 bases and J 3 bases; bases outside gene matches: 5. In DNA, the CDR3 is TGTGCCACCAGTGATCCGCGGACAGGGGACTACGAGCAGTACTTC. Translated: CATSDPRTGDYEQYF.